Each of the 32 T cell receptor beta chains below was sequenced from the same sample in a study of PD-1 blockade in classical Hodgkin lymphoma. Sequenced by immunoSEQ multiplex PCR; TCRdb stores in-frame clones only, minus some. Altogether some 95,000 clones are present, 90% being singletons, with the ten largest covering around 2.7%. The time point denotes: cycle 4 day 1 (C4D1), after 5 to 7 weeks of nivolumab. The patients all showed relapse after autologous stem cell transplantation, while their brentuximab vedotin exposure varied. Sequencing was performed on peripheral blood mononuclear cells (PBMCs), taken before the fourth cycle of nivolumab. These receptors were obtained from a human donor with classical Hodgkin lymphoma.

The gene calls are TRBV7-8 and TRBJ1-2; TRBD1 matches 8 bases. The J segment lost 4 bases and the V segment lost 1 base, leaving 5 bases of the junction unmatched. This CDR3 contains 15 residues. Germline-derived CDR1 and CDR2 are SGHVS and FQNEAQ. In DNA form, the CDR3 reads TGTGCCAGCAGCTTAGGGGCAGGGGGCAGCTATGGCTACACCTTC. Translating gives CASSLGAGGSYGYTF.

This CDR3 reads CATLVKPSDRGAFF. The DNA for the CDR3 is TGCGCCACCCTCGTTAAACCCTCCGACAGGGGAGCTTTCTTT. The V call is TRBV23-1, the J call TRBJ1-1; 8 bases line up with TRBD1. TRBV23-1 is placed among ORFs of uncertain function. V shed 10 bases and J 10 bases; nucleotides not matched to a gene: 17. This CDR3 has 14 amino acids.

The chain recombines TRBV7-3 with TRBJ2-3; tentatively, D is TRBD2 (5 bases). This CDR3 spans 15 amino acids. In germline, CDR1 is SGHTA, CDR2 FQGTGA. Trimming left V 5 bases short and J 0 bases short, with 12 bases between. CDR3 sequence (DNA): TGTGCCAGCAGCCCAACCACGGGGAGCACAGATACGCAGTATTTT. Translation gives CASSPTTGSTDTQYF.

The chain links TRBV7-7 to TRBJ2-7; D unclear. The CDR3 has 13 residues. Germline-derived CDR1 and CDR2 are SSHAT and FNYEAQ (reference sequence). Trimming took 3 bases from V and 7 from J, leaving 13 bases between them. The DNA for the CDR3 is TGTGCCAGCAGCTTGTCTGGGCTAGAAGAGCAGTACTTC. Translation gives CASSLSGLEEQYF.

J is TRBJ2-7 and V is TRBV6-5; 12 positions match TRBD1. Germline values: CDR1 MNHEY, CDR2 SVGAGI. The CDR3 covers 14 residues. The V gene end was trimmed by 4 bases and the J gene end by 4 bases; junction bases not matched to a gene: 2. The CDR3, as DNA: TGTGCCAGCAGTTGGGACAGGGGGCGGTACGAGCAGTACTTC. This translates into CASSWDRGRYEQYF.

Concerning this clone: Relative to the germline gene, one junction end is altered; a read error may explain this. The same CDR3 also results from other DNA sequences found in this sample. This chain uses TRBV2 with TRBJ2-4; 10 bases line up with TRBD2. The CDR3 contains 15 residues. Germline CDR1 reads SNHLY; CDR2 reads FYNNEI. CDR3 sequence (DNA): TGTGCCAGCAGTCCACGAGGACTAGCGGAAAACATTCAATACTTC. Its translation: CASSPRGLAENIQYF.

The V call is TRBV7-9, the J call TRBJ1-5; 7 nucleotides line up with TRBD1. Germline trimming cut 0 bases from V and 4 bases from J; bases unmatched to any gene: 6. The CDR3 spans 16 residues. Germline lookup yields CDR1 SEHNR and CDR2 FQNEAQ (reference sequence). The CDR3 DNA reads as TGTGCCAGCAGCTTAGCAGGGGGCGCCTTGAATCAGCCCCAGCATTTT. It translates to CASSLAGGALNQPQHF.

J is TRBJ1-1 and V is TRBV30, with D tentatively TRBD1 (6 bases). Trimming cost V 3 bases and J 0 bases, with 20 bases left between them. Germline V gene lookup returns CDR1 GTSNPN and CDR2 SVGIG (reference sequence). The CDR3 is 17 residues long. This CDR3 is CAWSVVRSGTLNTEAFF. CDR3 nucleotides: TGTGCCTGGAGCGTTGTGAGATCCGGGACACTGAACACTGAAGCTTTCTTT.

The chain uses TRBV19 and TRBJ1-3; D remains ambiguous. Germline assignment: CDR1 LNHDA and CDR2 SQIVND (reference sequence). Trimming removed 8 bases at V and 4 bases at J, with 9 bases between. The CDR3 is 12 residues long. The CDR3 DNA follows: TGTGCCAGTCATCATGGGGGAAACACCATATATTTT. This encodes CASHHGGNTIYF.

The chain joins TRBV6-6 to TRBJ1-2, with D unclear. CDR3 size: 13 residues. Looked up from germline, CDR1 is MNHNY and CDR2 is SVGAGI (reference sequence). Trimming removed 3 bases from V and 8 bases from J, with 13 bases in between. CDR3 bases: TGTGCCAGCAGTTATCAGGTGCCGCCAGGCTACACCTTC. It encodes CASSYQVPPGYTF.

This chain connects TRBV19 to TRBJ2-3; 14 bases line up with TRBD2. CDR3 length: 18 residues. V gave up 4 bases and J gave up 4 bases; unmatched junction bases: 10. The germline gives CDR1 LNHDA, CDR2 SQIVND (reference sequence). The CDR3 is CASSNRLAGGMGADTQYF. The CDR3 DNA is TGTGCCAGTAGTAACCGACTAGCGGGGGGGATGGGCGCAGATACGCAGTATTTT.

This clone was detected a few times. V and J are TRBV6-4 and TRBJ2-3; perhaps D is TRBD1 or TRBD2 (6 bases each). V was shortened by 5 bases and J by 0 bases, with 9 bases between the two germline ends. The CDR3 runs to 14 residues. Germline assignment: CDR1 MRHNA and CDR2 SNTAGT. Here the CDR3 DNA reads TGTGCCAGCAGTCCGGGGGCTAGCACAGATACGCAGTATTTT. It specifies CASSPGASTDTQYF.

This clone was seen more than once but under ten times. The rearrangement links TRBV21-1 to TRBJ1-2. TRBV21-1 is a pseudogene segment. The CDR3 runs to 15 residues. Here the CDR3 DNA reads TGTGCCAGCACAGGCCCGGGAGGGGCTAACTATGGCTACACCTTC. Protein product: CASTGPGGANYGYTF.

This chain uses TRBV19 with TRBJ1-1; D not resolved. CDR1 and CDR2 from the germline V gene are LNHDA and SQIVND (reference sequence). The CDR3 loop spans 16 amino acids. Deletions cut 8 bases from V and 0 bases from J, with 19 bases between. The CDR3: CASQGGRTLMNTEAFF. The CDR3 DNA reads as TGTGCCAGTCAAGGAGGAAGAACTCTCATGAACACTGAAGCTTTCTTT.

The rearrangement links TRBV7-9 to TRBJ2-1, with D possibly TRBD2 on 7 matching bases. CDR3 length: 16 residues. Germline CDR1 reads SEHNR; CDR2 reads FQNEAQ (reference sequence). V was shortened by 1 base and J by 5 bases, with 15 bases between the two germline ends. CDR3: CASSLVAGAKDNEQFF. In nucleotides, the CDR3 is TGTGCCAGCAGCTTAGTTGCGGGGGCGAAGGACAATGAGCAGTTCTTC.

J is TRBJ1-6 and V is TRBV5-5; D remains ambiguous. CDR3 length: 16 amino acids. Germline V gene sequence: CDR1 SGHKS, CDR2 YYEKEE (reference sequence). V lost 1 base, J lost 7 bases, and 15 bases lay in between. DNA of the CDR3: TGTGCCAGCAGCTTGTTGGTCGGCAGCCTCAATTCACCCCTCCACTTT. It encodes CASSLLVGSLNSPLHF.

This clone is a singleton in its sample. The chain employs TRBV9 and TRBJ1-2; D unclear. Trimming took 4 bases from V and 4 from J, leaving 11 bases between them. Germline CDR1 reads SGDLS; CDR2 reads YYNGEE. The CDR3 runs 13 residues. CDR3 bases: TGTGCCAGCAGCACACAAGCCGGCTATGGCTACACCTTC. This sequence encodes CASSTQAGYGYTF.

V is TRBV13 and J is TRBJ1-4; 8 bases agree with TRBD1. Trimming removed 2 bases from V and 7 bases from J; junction bases left unmatched: 6. Germline values: CDR1 PRHDT, CDR2 FYEKMQ (reference sequence). The CDR3 sequence is 15 residues long. This chain's CDR3 is CASSLLTGAVEKLFF. As DNA, the CDR3 is TGTGCCAGCAGCTTATTGACAGGGGCGGTTGAAAAACTGTTTTTT.

The J gene is TRBJ2-7, the V gene TRBV7-2, with 12 bases that match TRBD2. V was clipped by 5 bases and J by 2 bases; unmatched bases: 7. The CDR3 runs to 16 residues. Germline lookup yields CDR1 SGHTA and CDR2 FQGNSA. CDR3 region: CASSPLAGGSTYEQYF. Here the CDR3 DNA reads TGTGCCAGCAGCCCACTAGCGGGGGGATCTACCTACGAGCAGTACTTC.

The chain links TRBV20-1 to TRBJ2-3; the D is unclear. CDR3 size: 11 residues. Trimming removed 7 bases at V and 2 bases at J, with 7 bases between. CDR1 and CDR2 from the germline V gene are DFQATT and SNEGSKA (reference sequence). CDR3 loop: CSGEHTDTQYF. The CDR3 region has the DNA TGCAGTGGCGAGCACACAGATACGCAGTATTTT.

This clone was seen only once. The rearrangement links TRBV5-1 to TRBJ1-4; D gene unclear. Trimming took 2 bases from V and 5 from J, leaving 10 bases between them. The length of the CDR3 is 14 residues. Germline lookup yields CDR1 SGHRS and CDR2 YFSETQ. The CDR3 is CASSFRMGNEKLFF. The CDR3 coding sequence is TGCGCCAGCAGCTTCAGGATGGGGAATGAAAAACTGTTTTTT. Looking up the rest from reference TRBV5-1 and TRBJ1-4 gives the full variable domain: KAGVTQTPRYLIKTRGQQVTLSCSPISGHRSVSWYQQTPGQGLQFLFEYFSETQRNKGNFPGRFSGRQFSNSRSEMNVSTLELGDSALYLCASSFRMGNEKLFFGSGTQLSVL.

This sequence joins TRBV5-6 and TRBJ2-7; the match to TRBD2 covers 9 bases. CDR1 and CDR2 (germline): SGHDT, YYEEEE. V gave up 1 base and J gave up 2 bases; unmatched junction bases: 4. The CDR3 spans 15 residues. The CDR3 DNA follows: TGTGCCAGCAGCTTGCGTCTAGCGGGGACCTACGAGCAGTACTTC. Residues: CASSLRLAGTYEQYF.

V is TRBV30 and J is TRBJ1-2; tentatively, D is TRBD1 (5 bases). CDR1 is GTSNPN and CDR2 is SVGIG in the germline V gene (reference sequence). The CDR3 covers 13 residues. The ends were cut back, 0 bases at V and 1 base at J, with 6 bases in the middle. The CDR3 spells CAWSVGVNYGYTF. The CDR3 DNA is TGTGCCTGGAGTGTGGGGGTTAACTATGGCTACACCTTC.

This clone was recorded once. The same CDR3 also results from other DNA sequences found in this sample. CDR3 residues: CASSLEHRQETQYF. The CDR3 DNA sequence: TGTGCCAGCAGCTTGGAGCACCGACAAGAGACCCAGTACTTC. This rearrangement joins TRBV5-4 to TRBJ2-5; D unresolved. Between the trimmed V and J ends, which lost 0 bases and 2 bases, there was a span of 8 bases. Germline lookup yields CDR1 SGHNT and CDR2 YYREEE (reference sequence). The CDR3 is made up of 14 amino acids.

This clone occurred once. The V gene is TRBV6-1, the J gene TRBJ1-2, with D perhaps TRBD1 (5 bases). The CDR3 has 15 amino acids. The germline V gene has CDR1 MNHNS and CDR2 SASEGT. Trimming left V 4 bases short and J 4 bases short, with 16 bases between. The CDR3 loop reads CASSARDLGGYGYTF. CDR3 bases: TGTGCCAGCAGTGCCCGGGACTTGGGTGGCTATGGCTACACCTTC.

The chain is built from TRBV7-9 and TRBJ1-1; the D gene is possibly TRBD1 (6 bases). Germline assignment: CDR1 SEHNR and CDR2 FQNEAQ (reference sequence). V gave up 5 bases and J gave up 3 bases, with 16 bases separating them. CDR3 length: 15 residues. CDR3 amino acids: CASSRSQGFDTEAFF. The CDR3 DNA reads TGTGCCAGCAGCCGCTCTCAGGGGTTCGACACTGAAGCTTTCTTT.

The count of this clone is one. V and J are TRBV15 and TRBJ2-2; D is unresolved. The CDR3 is made up of 16 amino acids. Germline CDR1 LNHNV, CDR2 YYDKDF (reference sequence). V shed 0 bases and J shed 0 bases, with 8 bases lying between them. CDR3 DNA sequence: TGTGCCACCAGCAGAGATCGAGGAGCGAACACCGGGGAGCTGTTTTTT. As protein: CATSRDRGANTGELFF.

This chain links TRBV9 with TRBJ2-1; possible D gene TRBD1, 6 bases. The ends were cut back, 4 bases at V and 3 bases at J, with 17 bases in the middle. Germline CDR1 SGDLS, CDR2 YYNGEE. The CDR3 extends over 16 amino acids. The CDR3 nucleotides read TGTGCCAGCAGCCCCAGGGCCCAAGGGGGCTACAATGAGCAGTTCTTC. Translated: CASSPRAQGGYNEQFF. Combining the CDR3 with reference TRBV9 and TRBJ2-1 gives the whole variable domain DSGVTQTPKHLITATGQRVTLRCSPRSGDLSVYWYQQSLDQGLQFLIQYYNGEERAKGNILERFSAQQFPDLHSELNLSSLELGDSALYFCASSPRAQGGYNEQFFGPGTRLTVL.

Concerning this clone: Other DNA sequences in the same sample also yield this CDR3. The V gene is TRBV7-9, the J gene TRBJ1-4, with D perhaps matching TRBD1 (5 bases). Trimming shortened V by 3 bases and J by 5 bases, and 10 bases separated the two germline ends. Germline V gene data show CDR1 as SEHNR and CDR2 as FQNEAQ (reference sequence). CDR3 size: 14 residues. CDR3 residues: CASSFGTANEKLFF. Written as DNA, the CDR3 is TGTGCCAGCAGCTTCGGGACGGCGAATGAAAAACTGTTTTTT.

This chain links TRBV2 with TRBJ2-3; a weak D match, TRBD1 (6 bases). This CDR3 spans 13 amino acids. From germline, CDR1 is SNHLY and CDR2 FYNNEI. V was pared by 9 bases and J by 3 bases, with 13 bases between. CDR3 in amino acids: CARASRGTDTQYF. The CDR3 bases are TGTGCCAGAGCTTCCAGGGGAACAGATACGCAGTATTTT. Using reference TRBV2 and TRBJ2-3 for the parts outside the CDR3, the full variable domain is EPEVTQTPSHQVTQMGQEVILRCVPISNHLYFYWYRQILGQKVEFLVSFYNNEISEKSEIFDDQFSVERPDGSNFTLKIRSTKLEDSAMYFCARASRGTDTQYFGPGTRLTVL.

The chain couples TRBV5-6 to TRBJ1-4, with D uncertain. Trimming removed 4 bases at V and 5 bases at J, with 12 bases between. The CDR3 is made up of 14 amino acids. The germline gives CDR1 SGHDT, CDR2 YYEEEE. In DNA form, the CDR3 reads TGTGCCAGCAGCATGGGATGGCCCAATGAAAAACTGTTTTTT. Amino acids: CASSMGWPNEKLFF.

V gene TRBV10-2 combines with J gene TRBJ2-7; D possibly uses TRBD1 or TRBD2 (6 bases each). The CDR3 is made up of 14 amino acids. Trimming left V 4 bases short and J 3 bases short, with 13 bases between. Germline CDR1 WSHSY, CDR2 SAAADI. The CDR3 DNA reads TGCGCCAGCAGTGTAGGGGGGTTCGGCTACGAGCAGTACTTC. Translating it yields CASSVGGFGYEQYF.